The 21 T cell receptor beta chains reported below all come from one sample, sequenced in a study of cytomegalovirus exposure and HLA in healthy donors. Amplification used 60 Vbeta primers and 13 Jbeta primers. Generated by immunoSEQ multiplex PCR, the TCRdb table keeps only in-frame clones and is missing some. The table includes around 79,000 clones, 65% to 85% detected once. Sequencing used PBMCs. All receptors derive from a woman in her thirties or forties in good health and CMV-seropositive.

The chain recombines TRBV6-6 with TRBJ2-6, with 9 bases lining up with TRBD1. The CDR3 has 16 amino acids. The V gene end was trimmed by 8 bases and the J gene end by 0 bases; junction bases not matched to a gene: 5. The germline gives CDR1 MNHNY, CDR2 SVGAGI (reference sequence). CDR3 region: CASLGQGPSGANVLTF. CDR3 in DNA: TGTGCCAGCCTGGGACAGGGCCCCTCTGGGGCCAACGTCCTGACTTTC.

The chain employs TRBV10-3 and TRBJ2-7; 7 bases are a match to TRBD2. CDR1 is ENHRY and CDR2 is SYGVKD in the germline V gene. The CDR3 extends over 14 amino acids. The trim removed 10 bases at V and 6 bases at J, leaving 15 bases unmatched. CDR3 in DNA: TGTGCCACCGCCGGGGCGGGCGGGAGTCGCGAGCAGTACTTC. This encodes CATAGAGGSREQYF.

The chain recombines TRBV12-5 with TRBJ2-7; 7 bases line up with TRBD1. With V trimmed by 7 bases and J by 4 bases, 10 bases remained unmatched. There are 14 residues in the CDR3. Germline V gives CDR1 LGHNT, CDR2 FRNRAP. The CDR3 region has the DNA TGTGCTAGTGCCCGAGACAGGGTAGGGTACGAGCAGTACTTC. Encoded protein: CASARDRVGYEQYF.

The chain links TRBV4-3 to TRBJ2-1; D possibly corresponds to TRBD2 (6 bases). Germline V CDR1 and CDR2: LGHNA, YSLEER. The V and J ends lost 0 bases and 5 bases respectively, with 11 bases between them. The CDR3 covers 15 residues. The CDR3 region is CASSQERGGNNEQFF. CDR3 bases: TGCGCCAGCAGCCAAGAAAGGGGAGGAAACAATGAGCAGTTCTTC.

The chain employs TRBV18 and TRBJ2-5, with TRBD1 matching over 7 bases. V lost 5 bases, J lost 1 base, and 4 bases stayed unmatched. The CDR3 extends over 14 amino acids. In germline, CDR1 is KGHSH, CDR2 LQKENI. CDR3 sequence: CASSDRDSQETQYF. The CDR3 coding sequence is TGTGCCAGCTCAGACCGGGACAGCCAAGAGACCCAGTACTTC.

The chain carries TRBV25-1 and TRBJ2-5; maybe TRBD2 (6 bases). Trimming stripped 7 bases from V and 5 bases from J, with 14 bases between. The CDR3 contains 13 residues. Germline assignment: CDR1 MGHDK and CDR2 SYGVNS. CDR3 nucleotides: TGTGCCAGCAACGAGCAGGGAGGTGAGACCCAGTACTTC. This sequence encodes CASNEQGGETQYF.

CDR3 amino acids: CATSRDGVPGISYNSPLHF. DNA for the CDR3: TGTGCCACCAGCAGAGATGGGGTCCCGGGGATCTCCTATAATTCACCCCTCCACTTT. The chain carries TRBV15 and TRBJ1-6, with D unclear. CDR1 is LNHNV and CDR2 is YYDKDF in the germline V gene (reference sequence). The CDR3 length is 19 residues. Trimming stripped 0 bases from V and 0 bases from J, with 15 bases between.

A few counts support this clone. This rearrangement joins TRBV6-1 to TRBJ2-2; 9 positions match TRBD1. Germline values: CDR1 MNHNS, CDR2 SASEGT. Germline trimming cut 11 bases from V and 0 bases from J; bases unmatched to any gene: 4. The CDR3 extends over 14 amino acids. CDR3 sequence: CAGQGPTNTGELFF. Here the CDR3 DNA reads TGTGCCGGACAGGGGCCGACGAACACCGGGGAGCTGTTTTTT.

This clone has just one count. The V call is TRBV30, the J call TRBJ1-2; 9 bases match TRBD1. The germline V gene has CDR1 GTSNPN and CDR2 SVGIG (reference sequence). The CDR3 has 13 residues. The ends lost 5 bases at V and 4 bases at J; junction bases unmatched: 5. Here the CDR3 DNA reads TGTGCCTGGGGGGACAGGGTCCGCTATGGCTACACCTTC. Its protein is CAWGDRVRYGYTF.

The chain uses TRBV19 and TRBJ2-3, with a weak D call TRBD1 (6 bases). V was pared by 0 bases and J by 8 bases, with 18 bases between. Germline V CDR1 and CDR2: LNHDA, SQIVND (reference sequence). This CDR3 contains 16 residues. CDR3 in amino acids: CASSIDWGPGLSTQYF. CDR3 bases: TGTGCCAGTAGTATAGATTGGGGGCCTGGGTTATCTACGCAGTATTTT.

The chain carries TRBV28 and TRBJ2-7, with 11 nucleotides matching TRBD2. Looked up from germline, CDR1 is MDHEN and CDR2 is SYDVKM. Trimming took 5 bases from V and 1 from J; bases not matched to a gene: 4. This CDR3 has 15 residues. The CDR3 sequence is CASSSIAGGSYEQYF. DNA of the CDR3: TGTGCCAGCAGTAGCATAGCGGGAGGGTCCTACGAGCAGTACTTC.

V usage is TRBV4-1 and J usage is TRBJ1-2; 12 positions match TRBD1. CDR3 length: 16 amino acids. The V gene end was trimmed by 6 bases and the J gene end by 8 bases; junction bases not matched to a gene: 13. Germline-derived CDR1 and CDR2 are MGHRA and YSYEKL. DNA of the CDR3: TGCGCCAGCAGGATGACCGGGACAGGGGGCGGGGGGGGCTACACCTTC. Residues: CASRMTGTGGGGGYTF.

The chain recombines TRBV2 with TRBJ2-5, with D maybe TRBD2 (5 bases). This CDR3 is 12 amino acids long. The V gene's germline CDR1 is SNHLY and CDR2 FYNNEI. The V and J ends lost 5 bases and 3 bases respectively, with 7 bases between them. The CDR3 protein is CASSREEETQYF. The CDR3 DNA follows: TGTGCCAGCAGTCGGGAAGAAGAGACCCAGTACTTC.

The chain has TRBV9 and TRBJ2-5; D unresolved. The CDR3 has 13 residues. The germline V and J ends were trimmed by 0 bases and 6 bases, with 9 bases remaining between them. The germline V gene encodes CDR1 SGDLS and CDR2 YYNGEE. CDR3 residues: CASSVGGLQTQYF. Written as DNA, the CDR3 is TGTGCCAGCAGCGTAGGAGGTTTACAGACCCAGTACTTC.

This clone is a singleton in its sample. The V and J genes are TRBV28 and TRBJ2-7, with D possibly matching TRBD1 (6 bases). This CDR3 is built from 15 residues. CDR1 is MDHEN, CDR2 SYDVKM, per germline. Trimming removed 6 bases at V and 0 bases at J, with 15 bases between. CDR3: CASSSDSRSSYEQYF. CDR3 in DNA: TGTGCCAGCAGCTCGGACAGCCGGAGCTCCTACGAGCAGTACTTC.

The V and J genes are TRBV5-6 and TRBJ2-1; TRBD2 is a possible D gene (6 bases). The CDR3 is made up of 15 amino acids. V shed 4 bases and J shed 8 bases, with 19 bases lying between them. Germline V CDR1 and CDR2: SGHDT, YYEEEE. This CDR3 is CASSAAIRASDEQFF. The CDR3 DNA reads TGTGCCAGCAGCGCGGCAATTCGGGCTAGCGATGAGCAGTTCTTC.

DNA of the CDR3: TGTGCCAGCAGCCCCGTTGCGGTAGCGGGGGTACGATACAATGAGCAGTTCTTC. Encoded protein: CASSPVAVAGVRYNEQFF. The chain uses TRBV7-6 and TRBJ2-1, with 9 bases fitting TRBD2. CDR1 is SGHVS and CDR2 is FNYEAQ in the germline V gene. The CDR3 totals 18 residues. The J segment lost 4 bases and the V segment lost 5 bases, leaving 15 bases of the junction unmatched.

The chain joins TRBV10-2 to TRBJ2-5; weak D call: TRBD2 (5 bases). Germline V gives CDR1 WSHSY, CDR2 SAAADI. V was clipped by 5 bases and J by 1 base, with 11 bases between them. This CDR3 comprises 14 residues. CDR3 residues: CASSKRTFQETQYF. The CDR3 coding sequence is TGCGCCAGCAGTAAACGGACTTTCCAAGAGACCCAGTACTTC.

V gene TRBV7-3 combines with J gene TRBJ2-1; D might be TRBD2 (5 bases). The CDR3 is 12 amino acids. CDR1 is SGHTA, CDR2 FQGTGA, per germline. Trimming shortened V by 2 bases and J by 7 bases, and 6 bases separated the two germline ends. CDR3: CASSLEGNEQFF. The DNA of the CDR3 is TGTGCCAGCAGCTTAGAGGGTAATGAGCAGTTCTTC.

The chain has TRBV28 and TRBJ1-5, with TRBD1 matching 7 bases. This CDR3 comprises 14 residues. The germline V gene has CDR1 MDHEN and CDR2 SYDVKM. V shed 1 base and J 6 bases; nucleotides not matched to a gene: 3. CDR3 sequence reads: CASSLFRGLQPQHF. In nucleotides, the CDR3 is TGTGCCAGCAGTTTATTTAGGGGGCTTCAGCCCCAGCATTTT.

This clone has more than one count but fewer than ten. This chain uses TRBV7-8 with TRBJ1-2; D is undetermined. This CDR3 is built from 13 residues. V gave up 1 base and J gave up 8 bases, with 11 bases separating them. CDR1 and CDR2 from the germline V gene are SGHVS and FQNEAQ. CDR3 sequence (DNA): TGTGCCAGCAGCTTAGGCCCTGATGGCGGCTACACCTTC. Amino acids: CASSLGPDGGYTF.